This TCR beta chain was identified during a study of OX40 agonist ivuxolimab in advanced cancers. On the study more broadly: In this cohort, patients received ivuxolimab, an agonistic anti-OX40 (CD134) antibody.

CDR1 is SGHDT and CDR2 is YYEEEE in the germline V gene. CDR3 size: 16 residues. V lost 4 bases, J lost 1 base, and 3 bases stayed unmatched. Only in-frame clones appear in the TCRdb table, and some are missing; sequencing was by immunoSEQ multiplex PCR. Among approximately 66,000 clones, 85% were seen once, and the ten largest hold about 0.83%. At baseline, cycle 4 day 1, and cycle 7 day 1, blood was sampled. Sequenced material: CD4+ or CD8+ T cells sorted from blood, taken in a trial of the OX40 agonist ivuxolimab. This clonotype was sampled from an adult with an advanced solid tumor such as melanoma, head and neck, liver or kidney cancer. V usage is TRBV5-6 and J usage is TRBJ2-6; the match to TRBD1 covers 9 bases. The CDR3 DNA reads TGTGCCAGCAGCCGGGACAGGGTTTCTGGGGCCAACGTCCTGACTTTC. Amino acid sequence: CASSRDRVSGANVLTF.